This T cell receptor beta chain is drawn from a study of CD8+ T cells in alopecia areata. As to this clone: The target antigen is unknown.

cDNA prepared by RNA extraction and subsequent reverse transcription served as the template for sequencing. Assay: immunoSEQ multiplex PCR; the TCRdb copy retains only in-frame clones and omits some. This sample has 93,000 or so clones; 70% to 90% occur once, and the top ten carry approximately 12%. There are 14 residues in the CDR3. Looked up from germline, CDR1 is SEHNR and CDR2 is FQNEAQ (reference sequence). The germline V and J ends were trimmed by 1 base and 8 bases, with 14 bases remaining between them. Treatment specified: oral pan-JAK inhibitor, 5-10 mg twice daily. Study-wide results and caveats: An increase in clonality over normal scalp was evident in lesional scalp, especially alopecia totalis/universalis. Unlike in mice, where it was clearer, TCR sharing across patients was less clear, possibly HLA-related. Scalp clonality and expanded CD8+ clones among the top 100 were significantly decreased by tofacitinib.

This sequence was found in a human donor with alopecia areata. The V and J genes are TRBV7-9 and TRBJ1-2, with unresolved D. Sequenced here: CD8+ T cells sorted from blood, sampled between weeks 30 and 35, from a patient treated with tofacitinib. This chain's CDR3 is CASSLGFHARGYTF. The CDR3 DNA reads as TGTGCCAGCAGCTTAGGTTTTCATGCAAGAGGCTACACCTTC.